These T cell receptor beta chains were read from a single sample in a study of blood T cell repertoires in COVID-19. Produced via immunoSEQ multiplex PCR; TCRdb's table is partial and in-frame only. The profile shows some 140,000 clones, about four fifths of them singletons. The sample comprised PBMCs or T cells enriched from blood (not recorded which). Receptors were obtained from a man aged 45 to 65 who had recovered from COVID-19. The CDR3 runs from the conserved cysteine through the conserved F or W. D genes are given only for firm matches. Size is stated for part of the rows, as once, few or many counts, or as a class when the clone is expanded.

size: .
V: TRBV5-1
D: .
J: TRBJ2-1
CDR3: CASSLSLNEQFF
DNA: TGCGCCAGCAGCTTATCTCTGAATGAGCAGTTCTTC

size: once
V: TRBV5-6
D: .
J: TRBJ2-3
CDR3: CASSLSVTDTQYF
DNA: TGTGCCAGCAGCTTGTCTGTCACAGATACGCAGTATTTT

size: .
V: TRBV27
D: .
J: TRBJ2-7
CDR3: CASSTRPCEQYF
DNA: TGTGCCAGCAGTACTCGCCCGTGCGAGCAGTACTTC

size: .
V: TRBV29-1
D: .
J: TRBJ2-2
CDR3: CSVEPHTGELFF
DNA: TGCAGCGTTGAACCTCACACCGGGGAGCTGTTTTTT

size: .
V: TRBV14
D: TRBD1
J: TRBJ1-2
CDR3: CASSPRTGDGYTF
DNA: TGTGCCAGCAGCCCTAGGACAGGGGATGGCTACACCTTC

size: few
V: TRBV7-3
D: .
J: TRBJ2-5
CDR3: CASSLNGKSQETQYF
DNA: TGTGCCAGCAGCTTAAACGGGAAGAGCCAAGAGACCCAGTACTTC

size: .
V: TRBV20-1
D: .
J: TRBJ1-6
CDR3: CSASLGGNSPLHF
DNA: TGCAGTGCTAGTCTGGGAGGAAATTCACCCCTCCACTTT

size: .
V: TRBV6-5
D: TRBD1
J: TRBJ2-1
CDR3: CASSPGQRNEQFF
DNA: TGTGCCAGCAGCCCGGGACAGCGGAATGAGCAGTTCTTC

size: .
V: TRBV19
D: .
J: TRBJ2-1
CDR3: CASTPAGSYNEQFF
DNA: TGTGCCAGTACCCCCGCGGGATCTTACAATGAGCAGTTCTTC

size: .
V: TRBV19
D: TRBD2
J: TRBJ2-3
CDR3: CASSAPGTSGGTDTQYF
DNA: TGTGCCAGTAGTGCCCCCGGGACTAGCGGGGGCACAGATACGCAGTATTTT

size: .
V: TRBV5-1
D: TRBD1
J: TRBJ1-2
CDR3: CASSLDGQGTSGYTF
DNA: TGCGCCAGCAGCTTGGACGGACAGGGGACTAGTGGCTACACCTTC

size: .
V: TRBV5-1
D: .
J: TRBJ2-5
CDR3: CASSAAGQETQYF
DNA: TGCGCCAGCAGCGCAGCGGGCCAAGAGACCCAGTACTTC

size: .
V: TRBV4-3
D: TRBD1
J: TRBJ2-7
CDR3: CASSPYRQGEQYF
DNA: TGCGCCAGCAGCCCCTACCGACAGGGCGAGCAGTACTTC

size: .
V: TRBV4-3
D: TRBD1
J: TRBJ1-2
CDR3: CASSQARDRVNYGYTF
DNA: TGCGCCAGCAGCCAAGCCCGGGACAGGGTGAACTATGGCTACACCTTC

size: .
V: TRBV19
D: .
J: TRBJ2-5
CDR3: CASSQGGRETQYF
DNA: TGTGCCAGTAGTCAGGGGGGTAGGGAGACCCAGTACTTC

size: .
V: TRBV19
D: .
J: TRBJ1-6
CDR3: CASSVRQTGGRHSPLHF
DNA: TGTGCCAGTAGTGTCCGCCAGACAGGAGGTAGACATTCACCCCTCCACTTT

size: .
V: TRBV4-3
D: .
J: TRBJ1-2
CDR3: CASSQDRQVYGYTF
DNA: TGCGCCAGCAGCCAAGATCGACAGGTTTATGGCTACACCTTC

size: .
V: TRBV7-9
D: TRBD1
J: TRBJ1-1
CDR3: CASSPGQGNTEAFF
DNA: TGTGCCAGCAGCCCGGGACAGGGGAACACTGAAGCTTTCTTT

size: .
V: TRBV6-2/TRBV6-3
D: TRBD2
J: TRBJ2-1
CDR3: CASSGGLAGYNEQFF
DNA: TGTGCCAGCAGTGGTGGGCTAGCGGGATACAATGAGCAGTTCTTC

size: .
V: TRBV28
D: TRBD1
J: TRBJ1-2
CDR3: CASSLWLPGQVSYGYTF
DNA: TGTGCCAGCAGTTTATGGCTACCGGGACAGGTTTCCTATGGCTACACCTTC

size: few
V: TRBV24-1
D: .
J: TRBJ1-2
CDR3: CATSDWRILYGYTF
DNA: TGTGCCACCAGTGATTGGAGGATTCTGTATGGCTACACCTTC

size: .
V: TRBV3-1/TRBV3-2
D: .
J: TRBJ1-1
CDR3: CASSHLSGGNTEAFF
DNA: TGTGCCAGCAGCCACCTATCGGGGGGAAACACTGAAGCTTTCTTT

size: .
V: TRBV5-1
D: .
J: TRBJ2-3
CDR3: CASSLSTSIDTQYF
DNA: TGCGCCAGCAGCTTGAGCACTAGCATTGATACGCAGTATTTT

size: .
V: TRBV7-2
D: TRBD1
J: TRBJ1-2
CDR3: CASSSSRTGINYGYTF
DNA: TGTGCCAGCAGCTCGTCCCGGACAGGGATAAACTATGGCTACACCTTC

size: .
V: TRBV5-1
D: TRBD2
J: TRBJ2-2
CDR3: CASSLDSSGGVPEELFF
DNA: TGCGCCAGCAGCTTGGATTCTAGCGGGGGGGTTCCGGAGGAGCTGTTTTTT

size: .
V: TRBV6-4
D: .
J: TRBJ1-1
CDR3: CASSLEGNTEAFF
DNA: TGTGCCAGCAGTTTGGAGGGGAACACTGAAGCTTTCTTT

size: .
V: TRBV18
D: TRBD1
J: TRBJ2-7
CDR3: CASSPVNRGSYEQYF
DNA: TGTGCCAGCTCACCAGTAAACAGGGGATCCTACGAGCAGTACTTC

size: .
V: TRBV3-1/TRBV3-2
D: .
J: TRBJ1-4
CDR3: CASSQTGLAGEKLFF
DNA: TGTGCCAGCAGCCAAACAGGGCTCGCTGGTGAAAAACTGTTTTTT

size: .
V: TRBV3-1/TRBV3-2
D: .
J: TRBJ1-2
CDR3: CASSPHGDYGYTF
DNA: TGTGCCAGCAGCCCGCACGGTGACTATGGCTACACCTTC

size: .
V: TRBV2
D: .
J: TRBJ2-2
CDR3: CASSLKQGTGELFF
DNA: TGTGCCAGCAGCCTGAAGCAGGGCACCGGGGAGCTGTTTTTT

size: .
V: TRBV2
D: TRBD1
J: TRBJ2-3
CDR3: CASSVQGAQTDTQYF
DNA: TGTGCCAGCAGCGTACAGGGGGCGCAGACAGATACGCAGTATTTT

size: once
V: TRBV19
D: .
J: TRBJ1-1
CDR3: CASSTTEPSNTEAFF
DNA: TGTGCCAGTAGCACGACAGAGCCCTCGAACACTGAAGCTTTCTTT

size: .
V: TRBV30
D: .
J: TRBJ1-6
CDR3: CAWSTRSSYNSPLHF
DNA: TGTGCCTGGAGTACACGAAGCTCCTATAATTCACCCCTCCACTTT

size: .
V: TRBV24-1
D: TRBD2
J: TRBJ2-1
CDR3: CATSDRSSGDNEQFF
DNA: TGTGCCACCAGTGATAGGTCTAGCGGGGACAATGAGCAGTTCTTC

size: many
V: TRBV14
D: .
J: TRBJ1-2
CDR3: CASSQVLGPGDGYTF
DNA: TGTGCCAGCAGCCAAGTTCTGGGACCGGGGGATGGCTACACCTTC

size: .
V: TRBV27
D: TRBD1
J: TRBJ1-5
CDR3: CASSGTGGGIGNQPQHF
DNA: TGTGCCAGCAGTGGGACAGGGGGCGGAATTGGCAATCAGCCCCAGCATTTT

size: once
V: TRBV30
D: .
J: TRBJ2-2
CDR3: CAWSPRQELFF
DNA: TGTGCCTGGAGTCCCCGACAGGAGCTGTTTTTT

size: few
V: TRBV6-5
D: TRBD2
J: TRBJ2-7
CDR3: CASRHGGYLSYEQYF
DNA: TGTGCCAGCAGGCACGGGGGGTACCTCTCCTACGAGCAGTACTTC

size: few
V: TRBV5-1
D: .
J: TRBJ2-2
CDR3: CASSLLGATGELFF
DNA: TGCGCCAGCAGCTTGTTGGGGGCCACCGGGGAGCTGTTTTTT

size: .
V: TRBV6-4
D: TRBD2
J: TRBJ2-1
CDR3: CASSASGGGYNEQFF
DNA: TGTGCCAGCAGTGCGTCCGGGGGGGGTTACAATGAGCAGTTCTTC

size: once
V: TRBV18
D: TRBD1
J: TRBJ1-5
CDR3: CASSPRTGRLDQPQHF
DNA: TGTGCCAGCTCACCTAGGACAGGGCGTTTGGATCAGCCCCAGCATTTT

size: many
V: TRBV27
D: TRBD1
J: TRBJ1-5
CDR3: CASSLRWTGGASNQPQHF
DNA: TGTGCCAGCAGTTTAAGATGGACAGGGGGCGCGAGCAATCAGCCCCAGCATTTT

size: .
V: TRBV11-3
D: .
J: TRBJ2-1
CDR3: CASSFGDNNEQFF
DNA: TGTGCCAGCAGCTTTGGGGACAACAATGAGCAGTTCTTC

size: .
V: TRBV18
D: .
J: TRBJ1-1
CDR3: CASSPKSSEAFF
DNA: TGTGCCAGCTCACCAAAGAGTTCTGAAGCTTTCTTT